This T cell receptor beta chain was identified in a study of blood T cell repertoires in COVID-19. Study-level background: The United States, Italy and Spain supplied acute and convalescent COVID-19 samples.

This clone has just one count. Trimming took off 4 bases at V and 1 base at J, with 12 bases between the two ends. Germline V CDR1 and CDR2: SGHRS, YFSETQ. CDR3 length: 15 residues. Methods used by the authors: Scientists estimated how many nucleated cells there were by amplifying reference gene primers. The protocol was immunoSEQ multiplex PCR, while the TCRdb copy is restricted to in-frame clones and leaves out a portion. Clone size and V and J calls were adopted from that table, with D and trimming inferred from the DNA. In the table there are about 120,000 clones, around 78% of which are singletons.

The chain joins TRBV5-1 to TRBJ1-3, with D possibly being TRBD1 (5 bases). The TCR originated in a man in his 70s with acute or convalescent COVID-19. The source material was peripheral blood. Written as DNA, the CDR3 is TGCGCCAGCAGCATAGGGGCCTCTTCTGGAAACACCATATATTTT. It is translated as CASSIGASSGNTIYF. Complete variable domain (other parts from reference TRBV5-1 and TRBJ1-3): KAGVTQTPRYLIKTRGQQVTLSCSPISGHRSVSWYQQTPGQGLQFLFEYFSETQRNKGNFPGRFSGRQFSNSRSEMNVSTLELGDSALYLCASSIGASSGNTIYFGEGSWLTVV.